The clone carrying this TCR beta chain is medium-sized. This entry is derived from a study of tumor-infiltrating lymphocytes in oesophageal squamous cell carcinoma. Trimming removed 7 bases from V and 11 bases from J, with 15 bases in between. Per germline, CDR1 MNHNS and CDR2 SASEGT. The CDR3 is 11 amino acids. TCRdb ran MiXCR on the reads and lists one entry per CDR3 protein. The sample consists of roughly 11,000 distinct CDR3 sequences, over 50% of them appearing once. This receptor was obtained from a female donor with esophageal squamous cell carcinoma. V and J are TRBV6-1 and TRBJ2-7, with D unclear. The sample consisted of blood. CDR3 nucleotide sequence: TGTGCCAGCACTTCCGGACCGACGGAGTACTTC. Its protein is CASTSGPTEYF.